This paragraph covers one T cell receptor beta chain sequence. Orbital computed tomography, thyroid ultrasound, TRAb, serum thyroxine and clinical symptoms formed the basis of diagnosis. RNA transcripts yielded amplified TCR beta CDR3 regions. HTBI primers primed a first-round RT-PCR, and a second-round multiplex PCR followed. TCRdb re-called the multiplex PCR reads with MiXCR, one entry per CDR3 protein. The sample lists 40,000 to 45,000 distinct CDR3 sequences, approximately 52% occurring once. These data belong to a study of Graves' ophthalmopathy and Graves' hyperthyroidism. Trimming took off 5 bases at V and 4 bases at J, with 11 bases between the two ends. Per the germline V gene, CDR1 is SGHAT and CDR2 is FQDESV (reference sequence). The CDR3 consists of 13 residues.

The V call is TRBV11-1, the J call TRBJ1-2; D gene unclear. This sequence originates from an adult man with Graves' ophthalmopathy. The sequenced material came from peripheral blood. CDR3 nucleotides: TGTGCCAGCAGCCCCAGAAACTTCTATGGCTACACCTTC. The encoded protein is CASSPRNFYGYTF.